The rows below give T cell receptor beta chains drawn from one sample of a study of brain T cells in children with intractable seizures. Sequencing was performed with immunoSEQ multiplex PCR; in TCRdb, only in-frame clones are kept and a portion is missing. The sample holds hundreds of thousands of clones; roughly 93% are singletons and the top ten take roughly 5.7%. The sample was peripheral blood, taken roughly 5 months after surgery. These receptors originate from a boy under two years old with tuberous sclerosis and intractable seizures. The CDR3 runs from the conserved cysteine through the conserved F or W. The D gene is left open where the match is weak. Some rows mark clone size as missing; the rest say once, few, many or name a class of expanded clone.

TGTGCCAGCACAAGTATGAACACTGAAGCTTTCTTT	CASTSMNTEAFF	-	-	TRBV7-9	TRBJ1-1
TGTGCCAGCAGTTTATCTGCCAATCAGCCCCAGCATTTT	CASSLSANQPQHF	-	once	TRBV27	TRBJ1-5
TGTGCCACCAGTGATTTGCCAACCGGGACAGGGGTCAAGTACCAAGAGACCCAGTACTTC	CATSDLPTGTGVKYQETQYF	TRBD1	-	TRBV24-1	TRBJ2-5
TGCGCCAGCAGCAACCGACAGGGGAACACTGAAGCTTTCTTT	CASSNRQGNTEAFF	TRBD1	-	TRBV5-1	TRBJ1-1
TGCGCCAGCAGCCAAGAAAGGGGACCAATCTACGAGCAGTACTTC	CASSQERGPIYEQYF	-	once	TRBV4-1	TRBJ2-7
TGTGCCAGCAGCTTAGTTGGGGGGACCTACAATGAGCAGTTCTTC	CASSLVGGTYNEQFF	-	-	TRBV7-3	TRBJ2-1
TGTGCTAGCAACTCGGAGGAGAAAGAGAACACTGAAGCTTTCTTT	CASNSEEKENTEAFF	-	-	TRBV7-7	TRBJ1-1
TGTGCCAGCAGCTTGGGGGGGGGACCATTGAACGAGCAGTACTTC	CASSLGGGPLNEQYF	TRBD2	-	TRBV5-4	TRBJ2-7
TGCGCCAGCAGCCAAGACGGGGGGAGAGCTTTCTTT	CASSQDGGRAFF	-	-	TRBV4-1	TRBJ1-1
TGTGCCAGCAGCCAAGCCCACTTTGACGCTGGAAACACCATATATTTT	CASSQAHFDAGNTIYF	-	-	TRBV3-1/TRBV3-2	TRBJ1-3
TGTGCCAGCAGCTCGGCAGGGTGGTTCGATAATTCACCCCTCCACTTT	CASSSAGWFDNSPLHF	-	once	TRBV7-8	TRBJ1-6
TGTGCCAGCAGCTTCAGACAGGACCCATACAATGAGCAGTTCTTC	CASSFRQDPYNEQFF	-	once	TRBV9	TRBJ2-1
TGTGCCATCAGTGAGTCGGGACTAGCGGGCTCCTACGAGCAGTACTTC	CAISESGLAGSYEQYF	TRBD2	-	TRBV10-3	TRBJ2-7
TGTGCCTTACGTGGGGTTTATGGCTACACCTTC	CALRGVYGYTF	-	-	TRBV6-6	TRBJ1-2
TGCAGTGCTAGACGTGGGGAGACCCAGTACTTC	CSARRGETQYF	-	-	TRBV20-1	TRBJ2-5
TGCGCCAGCAGCCAACCTAAAAGGGATACGCAGTATTTT	CASSQPKRDTQYF	-	-	TRBV4-1	TRBJ2-3